A single sample gave rise to the 9 T cell receptor beta chains below, sequenced in a study of CD8 T cells in ankylosing spondylitis. TCRdb ran MiXCR on the 5' RACE reads and lists one entry per CDR3 protein. The table shows approximately 88,000 distinct CDR3 sequences, with just under 9% occurring only once. The sample was blood, either unsorted or a sorted T cell fraction (not recorded which). The receptors were gathered from a male donor with ankylosing spondylitis or in good health (not recorded which).

This clonotype showed up many times. V gene TRBV3-1 combines with J gene TRBJ1-1; TRBD1 is a possible D gene (6 bases). Germline-derived CDR1 and CDR2 are LGHDT and YNNKEL (reference sequence). Trimming removed 0 bases at V and 2 bases at J, with 13 bases between. The CDR3 is 16 amino acids. CDR3 nucleotides: TGTGCCAGCAGCCAAGATAGGCACAGGGTTAACACTGAAGCTTTCTTT. Translated, it gives CASSQDRHRVNTEAFF. The full variable domain, in which reference TRBV3-1 and TRBJ1-1 provide the parts outside the CDR3, is DTAVSQTPKYLVTQMGNDKSIKCEQNLGHDTMYWYKQDSKKFLKIMFSYNNKELIINETVPNRFSPKSPDKAHLNLHINSLELGDSAVYFCASSQDRHRVNTEAFFGQGTRLTVV.

This clonotype was detected ten times or more. This chain connects TRBV28 to TRBJ2-7; a weak D match, TRBD1 (5 bases). The CDR3 contains 15 residues. CDR1 and CDR2 (germline): MDHEN, SYDVKM. Trimming took off 6 bases at V and 2 bases at J, with 17 bases between the two ends. The CDR3 nucleotides read TGTGCCAGCAGAAGAAATGCAGGGTCGGCCTACGAGCAGTACTTC. This codes for CASRRNAGSAYEQYF.

This clonotype appeared many times. V is TRBV28 and J is TRBJ2-2; weak D call: TRBD1 (5 bases). Trimming left V 2 bases short and J 3 bases short, with 7 bases between. This CDR3 has 14 residues. Germline CDR1 MDHEN, CDR2 SYDVKM. CDR3 DNA sequence: TGTGCCAGCAGTTTACTACAGGACACCGGGGAGCTGTTTTTT. Protein product: CASSLLQDTGELFF.

This clonotype was recorded at least ten times. The chain carries TRBV5-8 and TRBJ2-5; D perhaps matches TRBD2 (6 bases). The CDR3 loop spans 17 amino acids. V was trimmed by 1 base and J by 1 base, leaving 17 bases between them. Germline values: CDR1 SGHTS, CDR2 YDEGEE. CDR3 loop: CASSLYGGARTQETQYF. For the CDR3, the DNA is TGTGCCAGCAGCTTGTACGGCGGGGCCAGGACCCAAGAGACCCAGTACTTC.

This clonotype was seen many times. This chain connects TRBV20-1 to TRBJ1-5; TRBD1 matches 8 bases. V trimming: 3 bases; J trimming: 3 bases; junction bases outside the gene matches: 4. Germline CDR1 DFQATT, CDR2 SNEGSKA (reference sequence). The CDR3 runs 14 residues. Here the CDR3 DNA reads TGCAGTGCTAGGGACAGGGCGGACAATCAGCCCCAGCATTTT. Translating it yields CSARDRADNQPQHF.

This clonotype was detected many times. The chain carries TRBV13 and TRBJ1-1, with D unclear. The CDR3 is 15 amino acids. Germline CDR1 is PRHDT and CDR2 is FYEKMQ (reference sequence). V was clipped by 2 bases and J by 0 bases, with 10 bases between them. CDR3 region: CASSLRRVLNTEAFF. As DNA, the CDR3 is TGTGCCAGCAGCTTACGGAGGGTTTTGAACACTGAAGCTTTCTTT.

Ten or more counts support this clonotype. This rearrangement joins TRBV7-2 to TRBJ2-4, with 9 bases that match TRBD2. Germline CDR1 SGHTA, CDR2 FQGNSA. V gave up 3 bases and J gave up 3 bases; unmatched junction bases: 0. This CDR3 is 14 amino acids long. The CDR3 nucleotides are TGTGCCAGCAGCTTGCGGGGGGGCAAAAACATTCAGTACTTC. Encoded protein: CASSLRGGKNIQYF. The full variable domain, completed using reference TRBV7-2 and TRBJ2-4, is GAGVSQSPSNKVTEKGKDVELRCDPISGHTALYWYRQSLGQGLEFLIYFQGNSAPDKSGLPSDRFSAERTGGSVSTLTIQRTQQEDSAVYLCASSLRGGKNIQYFGAGTRLSVL.

This clonotype was counted ten times or more. The rearrangement uses TRBV12-5 and TRBJ1-2, with D possibly matching TRBD1 (5 bases). Trimming removed 1 base from V and 6 bases from J, with 15 bases in between. The CDR3 totals 15 residues. Germline V gives CDR1 LGHNT, CDR2 FRNRAP. This CDR3 is CASGLEIDRNNGYTF. The CDR3 nucleotides read TGTGCTAGTGGTTTGGAAATCGACAGAAACAATGGCTACACCTTC.

This clonotype has a single count. A much bigger clone sits one base away, suggesting this may be a read error. The CDR3 spells CASSLLRRGGTGELFF. The CDR3 coding sequence is TGTGCCAGCAGCTTACTACGCAGGGGCGGCACCGGGGAGCTGTTTTTT. This chain connects TRBV11-1 to TRBJ2-2; the D gene is possibly TRBD1 (6 bases). This CDR3 is 16 amino acids long. V was clipped by 2 bases and J by 4 bases, with 14 bases between them. Germline CDR1 SGHAT, CDR2 FQDESV (reference sequence).